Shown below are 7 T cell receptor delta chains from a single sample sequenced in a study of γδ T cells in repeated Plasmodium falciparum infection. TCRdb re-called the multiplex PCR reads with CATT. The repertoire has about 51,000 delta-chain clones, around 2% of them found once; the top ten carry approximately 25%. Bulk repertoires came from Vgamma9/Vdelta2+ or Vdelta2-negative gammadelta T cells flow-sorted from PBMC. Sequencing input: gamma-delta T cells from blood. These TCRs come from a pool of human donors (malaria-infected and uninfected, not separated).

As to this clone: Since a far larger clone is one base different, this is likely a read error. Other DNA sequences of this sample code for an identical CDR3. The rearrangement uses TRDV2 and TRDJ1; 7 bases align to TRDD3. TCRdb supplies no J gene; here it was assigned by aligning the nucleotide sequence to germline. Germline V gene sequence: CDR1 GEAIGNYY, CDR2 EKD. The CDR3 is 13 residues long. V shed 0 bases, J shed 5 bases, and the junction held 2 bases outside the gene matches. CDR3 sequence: CACDTLGGDKLIF. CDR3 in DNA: TGTGCCTGTGACACCCTGGGGGGTGATAAACTCATCTTT.

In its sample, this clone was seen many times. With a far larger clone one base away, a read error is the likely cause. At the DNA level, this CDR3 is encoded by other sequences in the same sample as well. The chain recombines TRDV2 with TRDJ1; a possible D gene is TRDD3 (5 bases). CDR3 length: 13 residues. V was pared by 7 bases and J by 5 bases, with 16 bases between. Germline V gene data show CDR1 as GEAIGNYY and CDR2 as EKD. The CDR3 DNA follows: TGTGCCTGCGACCAGATGGGGAAAGATAAACTCATCTTT. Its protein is CACDQMGKDKLIF.

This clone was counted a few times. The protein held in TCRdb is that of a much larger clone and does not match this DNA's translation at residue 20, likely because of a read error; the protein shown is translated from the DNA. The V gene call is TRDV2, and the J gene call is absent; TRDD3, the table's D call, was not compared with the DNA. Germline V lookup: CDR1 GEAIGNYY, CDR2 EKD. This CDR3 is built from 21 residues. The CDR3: CACDTPWGDSSTGGYTDKLTF. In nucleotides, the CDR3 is TGTGCCTGTGACACTCCTTGGGGAGACTCCAGTACTGGGGGATACACCGATAAACTCACCTTT.

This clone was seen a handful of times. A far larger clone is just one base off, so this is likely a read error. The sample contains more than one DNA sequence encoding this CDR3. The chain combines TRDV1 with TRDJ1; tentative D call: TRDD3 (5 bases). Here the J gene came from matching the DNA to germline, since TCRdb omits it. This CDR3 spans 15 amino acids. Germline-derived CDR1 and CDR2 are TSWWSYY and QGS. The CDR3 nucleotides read TGTGCTCTCGGGGAACTAAGGTCTATCACCGATAAACTCATCTTT. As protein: CALGELRSITDKLIF.

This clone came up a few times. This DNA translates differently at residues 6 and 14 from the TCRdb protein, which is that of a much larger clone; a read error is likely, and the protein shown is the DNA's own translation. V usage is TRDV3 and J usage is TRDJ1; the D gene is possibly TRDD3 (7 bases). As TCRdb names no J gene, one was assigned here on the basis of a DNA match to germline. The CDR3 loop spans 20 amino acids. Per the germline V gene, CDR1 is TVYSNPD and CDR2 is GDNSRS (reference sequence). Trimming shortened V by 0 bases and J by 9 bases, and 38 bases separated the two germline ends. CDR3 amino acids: CAFSAILHFPELGSPGELIF. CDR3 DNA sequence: TGTGCCTTTAGTGCCATCCTACATTTTCCAGAACTGGGGAGCCCCGGCGAACTCATCTTT.

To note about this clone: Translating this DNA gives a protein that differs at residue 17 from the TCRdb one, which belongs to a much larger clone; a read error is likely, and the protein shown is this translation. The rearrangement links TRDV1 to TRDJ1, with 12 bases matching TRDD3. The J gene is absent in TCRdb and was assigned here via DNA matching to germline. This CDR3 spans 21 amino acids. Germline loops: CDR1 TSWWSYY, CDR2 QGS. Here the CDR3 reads CALGQGVLASWGIRGTNKLIF. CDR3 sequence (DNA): TGTGCTCTTGGTCAGGGGGTCCTTGCGTCCTGGGGGATACGGGGCACCAATAAACTCATCTTT.

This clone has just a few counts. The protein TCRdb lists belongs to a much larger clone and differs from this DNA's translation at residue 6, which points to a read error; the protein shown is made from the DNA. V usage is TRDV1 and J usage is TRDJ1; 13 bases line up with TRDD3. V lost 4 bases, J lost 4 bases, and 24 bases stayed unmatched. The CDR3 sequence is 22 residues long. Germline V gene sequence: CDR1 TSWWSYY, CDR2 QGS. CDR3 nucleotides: TGTGCTCTTGGGGCTCCCTACCTTTACTGGGGGATACGCTTCGGGGATTTCGATAAACTCATCTTT. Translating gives CALGAPYLYWGIRFGDFDKLIF.